These 26 T cell receptor beta chains were sequenced from one sample in a study of blood T cell repertoires in COVID-19 (TCRdb year 2020). The receptor library was made with the immunoSEQ multiplex PCR assay. TCRdb holds this immuneACCESS table with in-frame rearrangements only. Some clones are missing; in checked studies, unresolved V genes explain under half, and the rest has no known cause. The sample yields about 140,000 clones; about 84% were counted once. 1.5% to 2% of the sample is taken by the ten largest. Sequencing used PBMCs or T cells enriched from blood (not recorded which). All receptors come from a woman aged 18-30 years who had been exposed to COVID-19.

V usage is TRBV10-3 and J usage is TRBJ1-5; 7 nucleotides match TRBD1. Germline CDR1 and CDR2: ENHRY and SYGVKD. The V gene end was trimmed by 10 bases and the J gene end by 4 bases; junction bases not matched to a gene: 4. This CDR3 region has 12 residues. The CDR3, as DNA: TGTGCCACTGGACAGGCTAATCAGCCCCAGCATTTT. Amino acids: CATGQANQPQHF.

The chain is built from TRBV5-1 and TRBJ2-7, with D perhaps matching TRBD1 (5 bases). This CDR3 spans 15 amino acids. V shed 0 bases and J shed 5 bases, with 15 bases lying between them. Per germline, CDR1 SGHRS and CDR2 YFSETQ. CDR3 region: CASSLGVAGLDEQYF. The CDR3 nucleotides read TGCGCCAGCAGCTTGGGGGTGGCAGGGTTAGACGAGCAGTACTTC.

V usage is TRBV5-4 and J usage is TRBJ1-1; D unresolved. This CDR3 is 12 amino acids long. Germline V gene sequence: CDR1 SGHNT, CDR2 YYREEE (reference sequence). V was pared by 5 bases and J by 1 base, with 6 bases between. DNA of the CDR3: TGTGCCAGCAGACTGCAGAACACTGAAGCTTTCTTT. Translated, it gives CASRLQNTEAFF. Full variable domain (remainder filled in from reference TRBV5-4 and TRBJ1-1): ETGVTQSPTHLIKTRGQQVTLRCSSQSGHNTVSWYQQALGQGPQFIFQYYREEENGRGNFPPRFSGLQFPNYSSELNVNALELDDSALYLCASRLQNTEAFFGQGTRLTVV.

The chain has TRBV27 and TRBJ2-1; the D gene is possibly TRBD1 (5 bases). V was trimmed by 6 bases and J by 8 bases, leaving 14 bases between them. Germline CDR1 MNHEY, CDR2 SMNVEV (reference sequence). The length of the CDR3 is 13 residues. For the CDR3, the DNA is TGTGCCAGCAGCGTTCCAGGGTTCCATGAGCAGTTCTTC. Protein sequence: CASSVPGFHEQFF.

This clone occurred once. The V call is TRBV5-1, the J call TRBJ2-7; TRBD2 agrees at 7 bases. The CDR3 is made up of 14 amino acids. The V gene end was trimmed by 1 base and the J gene end by 3 bases; junction bases not matched to a gene: 4. The germline V gene encodes CDR1 SGHRS and CDR2 YFSETQ. CDR3 sequence reads: CASSLSGEIYEQYF. For the CDR3, the DNA is TGCGCCAGCAGCTTGAGCGGGGAAATCTACGAGCAGTACTTC.

V gene TRBV28 combines with J gene TRBJ1-5; TRBD1 agrees at 9 bases. CDR3 size: 14 residues. CDR1 is MDHEN and CDR2 is SYDVKM in the germline V gene. Trimming removed 6 bases from V and 4 bases from J; junction bases left unmatched: 4. This CDR3 is CASRDRGENQPQHF. The CDR3 nucleotides are TGTGCCAGCAGGGACAGGGGTGAGAATCAGCCCCAGCATTTT.

This chain uses TRBV4-2 with TRBJ2-2; perhaps TRBD1 as D (5 bases). V lost 2 bases and J 4 bases, leaving 14 bases between the germline ends. In germline, CDR1 is LGHNA, CDR2 YNFKEQ. This CDR3 has 16 residues. The CDR3 coding sequence is TGTGCCAGCAGCCAACAGAGGACACAAAGCACCGGGGAGCTGTTTTTT. Encoded protein: CASSQQRTQSTGELFF.

The chain recombines TRBV11-2 with TRBJ2-1; a possible D gene is TRBD1 (6 bases). Trimming stripped 6 bases from V and 0 bases from J, with 15 bases between. The V gene's germline CDR1 is SGHAT and CDR2 FQNNGV. The CDR3 extends over 16 amino acids. Here the CDR3 DNA reads TGTGCCAGCAGTCGGACAGTCATCAGCTCCTACAATGAGCAGTTCTTC. Its translation is CASSRTVISSYNEQFF.

The CDR3: CASSIDGASQPQHF. CDR3 nucleotides: TGTGCCAGTAGTATAGATGGAGCTTCTCAGCCCCAGCATTTT. J is TRBJ1-5 and V is TRBV19; D is undetermined. Germline V gene data show CDR1 as LNHDA and CDR2 as SQIVND (reference sequence). The V end was cut by 0 bases, the J end by 6 bases, with 9 bases between. This CDR3 contains 14 residues.

This chain uses TRBV13 with TRBJ2-5, with no clear D. Looked up from germline, CDR1 is PRHDT and CDR2 is FYEKMQ (reference sequence). With 1 base removed from V and 2 bases from J, the gap between germline ends came to 5 bases. The CDR3 consists of 13 residues. CDR3 amino acids: CASSLDQQETQYF. The CDR3 DNA reads TGTGCCAGCAGCTTAGACCAGCAAGAGACCCAGTACTTC. Complete variable domain (other parts from reference TRBV13 and TRBJ2-5): AAGVIQSPRHLIKEKRETATLKCYPIPRHDTVYWYQQGPGQDPQFLISFYEKMQSDKGSIPDRFSAQQFSDYHSELNMSSLELGDSALYFCASSLDQQETQYFGPGTRLLVL.

The chain recombines TRBV30 with TRBJ1-1; tentative D call: TRBD1 (5 bases). The CDR3 is 14 residues long. Germline lookup yields CDR1 GTSNPN and CDR2 SVGIG (reference sequence). V lost 1 base and J 2 bases, leaving 11 bases between the germline ends. Here the CDR3 DNA reads TGTGCCTGGAGTGGGGGCTACACTAACACTGAAGCTTTCTTT. Translating gives CAWSGGYTNTEAFF.

This clone has a handful of counts. In DNA form, the CDR3 reads TGTGCCAGCAGGGACAGGGCCACCTACAATGAGCAGTTCTTC. It yields the protein CASRDRATYNEQFF. The chain is built from TRBV6-5 and TRBJ2-1; TRBD1 matches at 8 bases. The V gene end was trimmed by 6 bases and the J gene end by 2 bases; junction bases not matched to a gene: 3. The CDR3 runs to 14 residues. CDR1 is MNHEY and CDR2 is SVGAGI in the germline V gene.

This chain links TRBV5-1 with TRBJ1-1; 7 nucleotides align to TRBD1. V lost 0 bases and J lost 1; bases outside the gene matches: 12. The CDR3 loop spans 18 amino acids. Looked up from germline, CDR1 is SGHRS and CDR2 is YFSETQ. The CDR3 nucleotides are TGCGCCAGCAGCTTGGAGGCCAGGGGGTTGGAAAAGAACACTGAAGCTTTCTTT. Its translation is CASSLEARGLEKNTEAFF.

The CDR3 reads CAISESPGNSYEQYF. The DNA of the CDR3 is TGTGCCATCAGTGAGTCGCCAGGGAACTCCTACGAGCAGTACTTC. The chain links TRBV10-3 to TRBJ2-7, with D possibly TRBD1 on 5 matching bases. The CDR3 consists of 15 residues. Trimming cost V 0 bases and J 0 bases, with 9 bases left between them. Germline CDR1 reads ENHRY; CDR2 reads SYGVKD.

This chain links TRBV6-2 or TRBV6-3 with TRBJ1-1, with D possibly matching TRBD1 (5 bases). Trimming left V 0 bases short and J 0 bases short, with 8 bases between. CDR3 length: 15 amino acids. CDR1 is MNHEY and CDR2 is SVGEGT in the germline V gene. CDR3 loop: CASSYSGRVNTEAFF. For the CDR3, the DNA is TGTGCCAGCAGTTACTCGGGCAGGGTGAACACTGAAGCTTTCTTT.

V and J are TRBV29-1 and TRBJ1-2; TRBD1 aligns across 9 bases. V lost 7 bases and J lost 2; bases outside the gene matches: 2. Germline loops: CDR1 SQVTM, CDR2 ANQGSEA. This CDR3 is built from 12 residues. The CDR3 region has the DNA TGCAGCGCGGGGACAGGGAACTATGGCTACACCTTC. Its translation is CSAGTGNYGYTF.

This clone was counted a single time. This chain joins TRBV18 and TRBJ1-2, with 7 bases aligning to TRBD1. Germline assignment: CDR1 KGHSH and CDR2 LQKENI. The V gene end was trimmed by 6 bases and the J gene end by 6 bases; junction bases not matched to a gene: 13. This CDR3 region has 15 residues. The CDR3 spells CASSYPGQRTDGYTF. CDR3 DNA sequence: TGTGCCAGCTCTTATCCGGGACAGCGGACCGATGGCTACACCTTC.

The genes are TRBV28 and TRBJ2-2, with 8 bases lining up with TRBD2. Germline CDR1 is MDHEN and CDR2 is SYDVKM. The CDR3 length is 14 residues. The CDR3 bases are TGTGCGAGCTTGGCGGGAGGGAACACCGGGGAGCTGTTTTTT. Translation gives CASLAGGNTGELFF.

This sequence joins TRBV7-3 and TRBJ2-3; D may be TRBD1 (6 bases). The ends were cut back, 4 bases at V and 2 bases at J, with 10 bases in the middle. Germline V gene lookup returns CDR1 SGHTA and CDR2 FQGTGA. The CDR3 consists of 14 residues. CDR3 sequence: CASSSQGYTDTQYF. In DNA form, the CDR3 reads TGTGCCAGCAGCTCTCAGGGGTACACAGATACGCAGTATTTT.

The V call is TRBV18, the J call TRBJ2-5, with TRBD2 identical over 8 bases. The germline gives CDR1 KGHSH, CDR2 LQKENI. CDR3 length: 15 residues. V trimming: 6 bases; J trimming: 5 bases; junction bases outside the gene matches: 11. CDR3 sequence: CASSPVTGGSETQYF. The CDR3 DNA reads as TGTGCCAGCTCGCCCGTGACGGGAGGGTCGGAGACCCAGTACTTC.

The rearrangement uses TRBV20-1 and TRBJ1-2; D ambiguous. Per the germline V gene, CDR1 is DFQATT and CDR2 is SNEGSKA (reference sequence). This CDR3 has 11 amino acids. The V end was cut by 2 bases, the J end by 3 bases, with 4 bases between. Here the CDR3 reads CSARQDYGYTF. The CDR3 nucleotides are TGCAGTGCTAGACAGGACTATGGCTACACCTTC.

The J gene is TRBJ1-1, the V gene TRBV6-5; TRBD1 is a possible D gene (6 bases). The CDR3 totals 16 residues. Germline CDR1 and CDR2: MNHEY and SVGAGI. V was pared by 3 bases and J by 4 bases, with 18 bases between. Written as DNA, the CDR3 is TGTGCCAGCAGTTATATCGGGACAAAGGGCGGCACTGAAGCTTTCTTT. Its translation: CASSYIGTKGGTEAFF.

The J gene is TRBJ2-7, the V gene TRBV29-1; the match to TRBD1 covers 9 bases. This CDR3 has 15 residues. The V gene end was trimmed by 1 base and the J gene end by 0 bases; junction bases not matched to a gene: 4. From germline, CDR1 is SQVTM and CDR2 ANQGSEA. CDR3 DNA: TGCAGCGTTGAAGGCCCGACAGGGGGCTCCTACGAGCAGTACTTC. The encoded protein is CSVEGPTGGSYEQYF.

This CDR3 reads CASKSEDYEQYF. In DNA form, the CDR3 reads TGTGCCAGCAAATCCGAGGATTACGAGCAGTACTTC. The V gene is TRBV2, the J gene TRBJ2-7; D call uncertain. This CDR3 is built from 12 residues. Looked up from germline, CDR1 is SNHLY and CDR2 is FYNNEI. The ends were cut back, 7 bases at V and 4 bases at J, with 11 bases in the middle.

The chain combines TRBV30 with TRBJ2-7, with TRBD2 matching over 15 bases. This CDR3 comprises 16 residues. V lost 4 bases and J lost 1; bases outside the gene matches: 5. Germline CDR1 GTSNPN, CDR2 SVGIG (reference sequence). CDR3 amino acids: CAWKGTSGRLSYEQYF. CDR3 nucleotide sequence: TGTGCCTGGAAGGGGACTAGCGGGAGGCTATCCTACGAGCAGTACTTC.

This clone has just one count. The chain couples TRBV5-1 to TRBJ2-4; 9 nucleotides line up with TRBD1. V trimming: 1 base; J trimming: 3 bases; junction bases outside the gene matches: 2. The V gene's germline CDR1 is SGHRS and CDR2 YFSETQ. The CDR3 consists of 15 residues. The chain's CDR3 is CASSLTGGGKNIQYF. As DNA, the CDR3 is TGCGCCAGCAGCTTGACAGGGGGCGGCAAAAACATTCAGTACTTC.